The clone carrying this T cell receptor beta chain showed up many times. The target antigen is unknown. This CDR3 has 17 amino acids. The germline V gene has CDR1 LGHNA and CDR2 YSLEER. Germline trimming cut 4 bases from V and 0 bases from J; bases unmatched to any gene: 4. The TCR beta library used iRepertoire HTBI primers with Arm-PCR amplification of CDR3. MiXCR, applied by TCRdb to the multiplex PCR reads, yields one record per CDR3 protein. The sample gives a few hundred thousand distinct CDR3 sequences, about 18% of which show up once; approximately 20% is in the top ten. Time point reported: newly diagnosed GD, antithyroid drugs for less than 3 months. The TCR library was prepared using RNA isolated from PBMCs. This sample was taken from a study of regulatory T cells in long-lasting Graves disease. About the study: Recently diagnosed Graves' patients had received antithyroid drugs for under 3 months.

Study conclusions and caveats: Persistent cases favored TRBV28, TRBJ1-2 and TRBJ2-5. Tissue studied was limited to peripheral blood, excluding thyroid tissue. Patients with persistent disease shared 2,900 or so public clonotypes, outpacing the roughly 870 shared by new patients.

The clonotype comes from a female donor with Graves disease. The sequenced sample was peripheral blood mononuclear cells (PBMCs), obtained at new diagnosis, from a patient treated with antithyroid drugs. The rearrangement uses TRBV4-3 and TRBJ2-6; 9 bases agree with TRBD1. For the CDR3, the DNA is TGCGCCAGCAGCCGGGGGACAGGGAGCTCTGGGGCCAACGTCCTGACTTTC. Its translation is CASSRGTGSSGANVLTF.